This T cell receptor beta chain came from a study of CXCR3-negative and CXCR3-positive naive CD8 T cells. Sorts that each held more than 250,000 cells were run in triplicate for every CD8+ T cell subset. CDR3 size: 12 residues. Per the germline V gene, CDR1 is LNHDA and CDR2 is SQIVND (reference sequence). The authors prepared UMI-labeled TRB cDNA libraries by 5' RACE. TCRdb reanalyzed the 5' RACE reads, giving one entry per CDR3 protein sequence and no DNA. The listing records 100,000 to 150,000 distinct CDR3 sequences. This TCR was sampled from a human donor in good health. Some clones in this sample may be carry-over from other donors' samples. The chain links TRBV19 to TRBJ2-7; there is no DNA to check the TCRdb D call of TRBD1. Sequencing was performed on naive CXCR3- CD8+ T cells from blood. Described subset: CD45RO-CCR7+CD27+CD95- naive CD8+ T cells lacking CXCR3 (TNR3-). CDR3 sequence reads: CASSIDRAKQYF.